Presented here are 8 T cell receptor beta chains from one specimen sequenced in a study of blood T cell repertoires in COVID-19. Some clones are missing from TCRdb's copy, which holds only in-frame ones; the method was immunoSEQ multiplex PCR. The sample lists some 180,000 clones, 70% to 90% occurring once. The specimen was peripheral blood. Receptor source: a man aged 60-69 years with active or convalescent COVID-19.

The rearrangement joins TRBV3-1 (or the pseudogene TRBV3-2) to TRBJ2-7; TRBD1 matches at 7 bases. The CDR3 sequence is 15 residues long. CDR1 LGHDT and CDR2 YNNKEL come from the germline V gene (reference sequence). The J segment lost 6 bases and the V segment lost 0 bases, leaving 8 bases of the junction unmatched. The CDR3 protein is CASSQEIRGGGEQYF. CDR3 coding DNA: TGTGCCAGCAGCCAAGAGATACGAGGGGGCGGCGAGCAGTACTTC.

The V and J genes are TRBV6-6 and TRBJ1-1; 9 bases line up with TRBD1. The CDR3 consists of 14 residues. Trimming cost V 6 bases and J 5 bases; bases outside gene matches: 7. Germline loops: CDR1 MNHNY, CDR2 SVGAGI (reference sequence). This CDR3 is CASSFGTGSTEAFF. DNA for the CDR3: TGTGCCAGCAGCTTCGGGACAGGGAGTACTGAAGCTTTCTTT.

The chain employs TRBV27 and TRBJ1-1, with 7 bases aligning to TRBD1. V lost 3 bases, J lost 1 base, and 5 bases stayed unmatched. The germline V gene encodes CDR1 MNHEY and CDR2 SMNVEV (reference sequence). This CDR3 has 15 residues. For the CDR3, the DNA is TGTGCCAGCAGTTTGACAGGGCCGGGGAACACTGAAGCTTTCTTT. Amino acids: CASSLTGPGNTEAFF.

CDR3 sequence reads: CASSVSGSTDTQYF. The CDR3 DNA reads TGCGCCAGCAGCGTTAGCGGCAGCACAGATACGCAGTATTTT. The chain joins TRBV4-1 to TRBJ2-3; D may be TRBD2 (6 bases). The CDR3 length is 14 residues. V lost 5 bases, J lost 0 bases, and 9 bases lay in between. In germline, CDR1 is MGHRA, CDR2 YSYEKL.

The chain uses TRBV7-9 and TRBJ1-2, with TRBD1 matching 11 bases. This CDR3 contains 15 residues. Trimming took 5 bases from V and 8 from J; bases not matched to a gene: 10. Germline V CDR1 and CDR2: SEHNR, FQNEAQ (reference sequence). The CDR3 nucleotides are TGTGCCAGCAGCACCTTCCTGGGACAGGGGGAGGGCTACACCTTC. Translating it yields CASSTFLGQGEGYTF. The full variable domain, with the rest looked up from reference TRBV7-9 and TRBJ1-2, is DTGVSQNPRHKITKRGQNVTFRCDPISEHNRLYWYRQTLGQGPEFLTYFQNEAQLEKSRLLSDRFSAERPKGSFSTLEIQRTEQGDSAMYLCASSTFLGQGEGYTFGSGTRLTVV.

Here the CDR3 DNA reads TGTGCCAGCAGCCTGACAGGGAACCACGAGCAGTACTTC. Translated, it gives CASSLTGNHEQYF. The rearrangement links TRBV12-3 or TRBV12-4 to TRBJ2-7, with 7 bases fitting TRBD1. V shed 6 bases and J 5 bases; nucleotides not matched to a gene: 7. The CDR3 contains 13 residues.

This clone was detected only once. The chain combines TRBV6-6 with TRBJ1-2; D might be TRBD1 (6 bases). Germline V CDR1 and CDR2: MNHNY, SVGAGI (reference sequence). The V end was cut by 1 base, the J end by 6 bases, with 12 bases between. The CDR3 length is 14 residues. CDR3 nucleotide sequence: TGTGCCAGCAGTTACTTCCAGGGGACGGATGGCTACACCTTC. Translated: CASSYFQGTDGYTF.

This clone has just a few counts. The chain joins TRBV4-1 to TRBJ2-7, with D unresolved. The CDR3 has 14 residues. The V gene lost 2 bases and the J gene lost 3 bases, with 11 bases spanning the gap. The V gene's germline CDR1 is MGHRA and CDR2 YSYEKL. The CDR3 DNA reads TGCGCCAGCAGCCAAACTCTTTTAAACTACGAGCAGTACTTC. Translation: CASSQTLLNYEQYF.